This T cell receptor (beta chain) was found in a study of PD-1 blockade in classical Hodgkin lymphoma. Study-level results: Newly diagnosed patients reportedly had lower baseline TCR diversity than healthy donors.

The time point: cycle 4 day 1 (C4D1), after six to seven weeks of nivolumab. All trial patients relapsed after autologous stem cell transplantation. Clones were sequenced by immunoSEQ multiplex PCR, and TCRdb holds only the in-frame ones, with some missing. The table lists about 7,900 clones, around three quarters of them singletons. As to this clone: What it binds is not known.

The germline V gene has CDR1 SGHTA and CDR2 FQGTGA. The CDR3 extends over 19 amino acids. The V end lost 1 base, the J end lost 0 bases, and 16 bases lay between the germline ends. The chain uses TRBV7-3 and TRBJ2-6; TRBD2 might be the D (5 bases). The TCR sequence derives from a human donor with classical Hodgkin lymphoma. This specimen was peripheral blood mononuclear cells (PBMCs), taken before the fourth cycle of nivolumab. In DNA form, the CDR3 reads TGTGCCAGCAGCTTAAACGCGGCCAGCGGTCGCTCTGGGGCCAACGTCCTGACTTTC. This codes for CASSLNAASGRSGANVLTF.